The 17 T cell receptor beta chains given below trace back to one sample, sequenced in a study of CD8 T cells in ankylosing spondylitis. TCRdb recomputed calls from the 5' RACE reads with MiXCR, one row per CDR3 protein. The table has approximately 500,000 distinct CDR3 sequences, roughly 12% seen once. Findings and caveats of the study: The study identified a TCR beta motif of roughly eight highly homologous variants that appeared characteristic of ankylosing spondylitis blood.

Their target antigens are unknown. The sample taken for sequencing was blood, either unsorted or a sorted T cell fraction (not recorded which). The receptors originated from a male donor with ankylosing spondylitis.

In this sample, this clonotype turned up a few times. The chain combines TRBV2 with TRBJ2-1; the match to TRBD2 covers 13 bases. CDR1 SNHLY and CDR2 FYNNEI come from the germline V gene. V lost 4 bases to trimming and J lost 8 bases; unmatched junction nucleotides: 8. This CDR3 spans 16 amino acids. The DNA for the CDR3 is TGTGCCAGCAGTGGCTCCGGGACTAGCGGGGAACATGAGCAGTTCTTC. This encodes CASSGSGTSGEHEQFF.

The chain has TRBV6-6 and TRBJ2-1; 9 bases align to TRBD2. J was trimmed by 8 bases and V by 4 bases; bases with no gene match: 3. CDR1 is MNHNY, CDR2 SVGAGI, per germline (reference sequence). The CDR3 runs to 13 residues. The chain's CDR3 is CASSWTSEDEQFF. The CDR3 nucleotides read TGTGCCAGCAGTTGGACTAGCGAGGATGAGCAGTTCTTC.

This clonotype was recorded many times. This chain links TRBV29-1 with TRBJ1-1; unclear D gene. The CDR3 extends over 12 amino acids. The germline V and J ends were trimmed by 3 bases and 1 base, with 6 bases remaining between them. CDR1 and CDR2 (germline): SQVTM, ANQGSEA. CDR3 loop: CSVEEGNTEAFF. In nucleotides, the CDR3 is TGCAGCGTTGAGGAAGGGAACACTGAAGCTTTCTTT.

At least ten counts were recorded for this clonotype. The gene calls are TRBV10-2 and TRBJ1-2; D uncertain. This CDR3 comprises 10 residues. The V gene's germline CDR1 is WSHSY and CDR2 SAAADI. Deletions cut 8 bases from V and 4 bases from J, with 5 bases between. CDR3 DNA sequence: TGCGCCAGCTGGGCCTATGGCTACACCTTC. Translating gives CASWAYGYTF.

This clonotype was detected ten times or more. The chain is built from TRBV24-1 and TRBJ2-3; D is ambiguous. V was cut by 4 bases and J by 0 bases, with 4 bases left in between. There are 13 residues in the CDR3. Germline values: CDR1 KGHDR, CDR2 SFDVKD. The CDR3 nucleotides read TGTGCCACCAGTGAGACAAGCACAGATACGCAGTATTTT. It encodes CATSETSTDTQYF.

This sequence joins TRBV7-2 and TRBJ2-7; D unresolved. From germline, CDR1 is SGHTA and CDR2 FQGNSA. Trimming cost V 4 bases and J 3 bases, with 16 bases left between them. The CDR3 loop spans 15 amino acids. CDR3 protein: CASSSIGGNLYEQYF. The CDR3 DNA reads as TGTGCCAGCAGCTCCATTGGCGGCAACCTCTACGAGCAGTACTTC.

A few counts support this clonotype. The gene calls are TRBV20-1 and TRBJ2-3; D remains unclear. The V and J ends lost 0 bases and 4 bases respectively, with 8 bases between them. From germline, CDR1 is DFQATT and CDR2 SNEGSKA (reference sequence). The CDR3 is 13 residues long. This CDR3 is CSAREVLADTQYF. The CDR3 nucleotides are TGCAGTGCTAGAGAGGTTTTGGCAGATACGCAGTATTTT.

This clonotype was recorded many times. The chain recombines TRBV4-2 with TRBJ1-5; D not resolved. CDR1 and CDR2 (germline): LGHNA, YNFKEQ. The ends were cut back, 1 base at V and 0 bases at J, with 10 bases in the middle. This CDR3 spans 16 amino acids. The CDR3 sequence: CASSQGTVNSNQPQHF. The CDR3 coding sequence is TGTGCCAGCAGCCAAGGGACGGTCAATAGCAATCAGCCCCAGCATTTT.

This clonotype was recorded a few times. The V and J genes are TRBV5-1 and TRBJ2-5; D remains ambiguous. V shed 1 base and J shed 5 bases, with 6 bases lying between them. Germline loops: CDR1 SGHRS, CDR2 YFSETQ. CDR3 length: 12 amino acids. CDR3 region: CASSLNKETQYF. The CDR3 nucleotides are TGCGCCAGCAGCTTGAATAAGGAGACCCAGTACTTC.

This sequence joins TRBV7-2 and TRBJ2-1; 10 nucleotides line up with TRBD2. With 5 bases clipped from V and 5 bases from J, the junction kept 9 bases outside the gene matches. This CDR3 is built from 16 residues. Germline V gene lookup returns CDR1 SGHTA and CDR2 FQGNSA. The CDR3 here is CASSPDWTSGHNEQFF. CDR3 sequence (DNA): TGTGCCAGCAGCCCCGATTGGACTAGCGGCCACAATGAGCAGTTCTTC.

This clonotype has more than one count but fewer than ten. J is TRBJ1-1 and V is TRBV4-2; D is unresolved. The CDR3 is 16 amino acids. Trimming took 4 bases from V and 0 from J, leaving 15 bases between them. In germline, CDR1 is LGHNA, CDR2 YNFKEQ. The CDR3 protein is CASSLEGRIMNTEAFF. The CDR3 DNA is TGTGCCAGCAGCCTCGAGGGTAGGATAATGAACACTGAAGCTTTCTTT.

In this sample, this clonotype turned up many times. The chain joins TRBV18 to TRBJ2-2; no reliable D call. Germline V gene lookup returns CDR1 KGHSH and CDR2 LQKENI. CDR3 length: 14 amino acids. V lost 0 bases and J lost 0, with 2 bases in between. CDR3 residues: CASSPPTNTGELFF. CDR3 in DNA: TGTGCCAGCTCACCACCTACGAACACCGGGGAGCTGTTTTTT.

There are a few counts of this clonotype. The chain is built from TRBV15 and TRBJ1-2; D is possibly TRBD1 (6 bases). Germline assignment: CDR1 LNHNV and CDR2 YYDKDF (reference sequence). The CDR3 runs to 18 residues. Trimming stripped 0 bases from V and 4 bases from J, with 21 bases between. The CDR3, as DNA: TGTGCCACCAGCAGAGATCGACAGGACCTGAACCGCCCCTATGGCTACACCTTC. Its protein product is CATSRDRQDLNRPYGYTF.

This clonotype was detected once. V gene TRBV7-8 combines with J gene TRBJ2-1, with D unresolved. Germline CDR1 SGHVS, CDR2 FQNEAQ. V was shortened by 4 bases and J by 3 bases, with 7 bases between the two germline ends. The CDR3 runs to 13 residues. The CDR3 region is CASSSAVYNEQFF. DNA for the CDR3: TGTGCCAGCAGCTCAGCAGTCTACAATGAGCAGTTCTTC.

The genes are TRBV11-3 and TRBJ2-1, with 8 nucleotides matching TRBD2. This CDR3 comprises 14 residues. Trimming removed 5 bases from V and 9 bases from J; junction bases left unmatched: 9. Germline CDR1 SGHNT, CDR2 YENEEA. CDR3 sequence reads: CASSQSGSETEQFF. DNA for the CDR3: TGTGCCAGCAGCCAGAGCGGGAGCGAGACTGAGCAGTTCTTC.

The rearrangement uses TRBV5-6 and TRBJ1-1, with 12 bases that match TRBD1. The V gene end was trimmed by 3 bases and the J gene end by 3 bases; junction bases not matched to a gene: 6. CDR1 and CDR2 from the germline V gene are SGHDT and YYEEEE. The CDR3 loop spans 16 amino acids. DNA of the CDR3: TGTGCCAGCAGCTACGGGACAGGGGGCGCATACACTGAAGCTTTCTTT. This codes for CASSYGTGGAYTEAFF.

This clonotype was recorded at least ten times. The chain carries TRBV5-1 and TRBJ2-1; perhaps TRBD1 as D (5 bases). From germline, CDR1 is SGHRS and CDR2 YFSETQ. The CDR3 sequence is 14 residues long. Trimming pared 10 bases from V and 0 bases from J, leaving 14 bases between. The CDR3 sequence: CASASDSSYNEQFF. For the CDR3, the DNA is TGCGCCTCAGCGAGCGACAGCTCCTACAATGAGCAGTTCTTC.